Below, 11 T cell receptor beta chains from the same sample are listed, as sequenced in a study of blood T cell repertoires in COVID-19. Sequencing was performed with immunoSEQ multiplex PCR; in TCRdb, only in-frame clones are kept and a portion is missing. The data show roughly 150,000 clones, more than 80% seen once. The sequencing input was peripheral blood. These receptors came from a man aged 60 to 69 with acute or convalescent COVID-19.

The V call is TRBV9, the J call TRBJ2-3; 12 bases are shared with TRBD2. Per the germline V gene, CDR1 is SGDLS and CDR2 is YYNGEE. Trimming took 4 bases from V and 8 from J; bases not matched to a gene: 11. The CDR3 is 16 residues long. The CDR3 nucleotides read TGTGCCAGCAGCAATGCTAGCGGGGGGGCCCCGGGTACGCAGTATTTT. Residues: CASSNASGGAPGTQYF.

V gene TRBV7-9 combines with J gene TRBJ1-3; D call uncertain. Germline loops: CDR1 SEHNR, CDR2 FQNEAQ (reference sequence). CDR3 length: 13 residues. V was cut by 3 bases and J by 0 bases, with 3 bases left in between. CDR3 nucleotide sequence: TGTGCCAGCAGCTTGGCCTCTGGAAACACCATATATTTT. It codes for CASSLASGNTIYF.

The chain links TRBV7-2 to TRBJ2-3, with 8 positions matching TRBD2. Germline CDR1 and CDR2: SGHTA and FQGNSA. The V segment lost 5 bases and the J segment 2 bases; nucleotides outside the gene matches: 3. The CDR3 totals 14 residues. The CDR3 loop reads CASSQGLDTDTQYF. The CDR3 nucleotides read TGTGCCAGCAGCCAGGGACTAGACACAGATACGCAGTATTTT.

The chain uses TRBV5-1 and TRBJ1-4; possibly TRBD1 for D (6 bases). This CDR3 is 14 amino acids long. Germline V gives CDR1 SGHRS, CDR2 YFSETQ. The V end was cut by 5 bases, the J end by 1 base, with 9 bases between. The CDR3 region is CASRKGVTNEKLFF. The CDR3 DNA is TGCGCCAGCAGAAAGGGGGTAACTAATGAAAAACTGTTTTTT. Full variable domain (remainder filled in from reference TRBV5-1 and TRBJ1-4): KAGVTQTPRYLIKTRGQQVTLSCSPISGHRSVSWYQQTPGQGLQFLFEYFSETQRNKGNFPGRFSGRQFSNSRSEMNVSTLELGDSALYLCASRKGVTNEKLFFGSGTQLSVL.

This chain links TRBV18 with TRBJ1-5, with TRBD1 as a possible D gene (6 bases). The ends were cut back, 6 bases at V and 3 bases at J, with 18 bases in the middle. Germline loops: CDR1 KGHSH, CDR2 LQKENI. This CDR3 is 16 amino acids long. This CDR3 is CASSIDRLLINQPQHF. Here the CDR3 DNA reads TGTGCCAGCTCTATCGACAGGCTTCTTATCAATCAGCCCCAGCATTTT.

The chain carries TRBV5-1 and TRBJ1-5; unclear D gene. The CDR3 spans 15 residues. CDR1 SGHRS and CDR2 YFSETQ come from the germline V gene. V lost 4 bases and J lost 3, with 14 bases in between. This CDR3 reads CASSLGVQPNQPQHF. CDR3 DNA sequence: TGCGCCAGCAGCCTGGGTGTACAGCCCAATCAGCCCCAGCATTTT. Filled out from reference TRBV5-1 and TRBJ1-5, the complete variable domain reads KAGVTQTPRYLIKTRGQQVTLSCSPISGHRSVSWYQQTPGQGLQFLFEYFSETQRNKGNFPGRFSGRQFSNSRSEMNVSTLELGDSALYLCASSLGVQPNQPQHFGDGTRLSIL.

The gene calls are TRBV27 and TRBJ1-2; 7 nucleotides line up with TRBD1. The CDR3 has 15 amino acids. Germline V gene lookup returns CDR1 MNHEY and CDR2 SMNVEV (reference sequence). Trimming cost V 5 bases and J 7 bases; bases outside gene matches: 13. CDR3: CASSPDIGTAGGYTF. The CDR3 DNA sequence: TGTGCCAGCAGTCCCGACATCGGGACAGCGGGTGGCTACACCTTC.

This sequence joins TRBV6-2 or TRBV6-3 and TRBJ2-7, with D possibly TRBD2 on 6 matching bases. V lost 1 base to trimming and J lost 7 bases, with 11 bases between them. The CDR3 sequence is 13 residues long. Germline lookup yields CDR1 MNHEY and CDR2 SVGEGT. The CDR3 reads CASSYYAGTEQYF. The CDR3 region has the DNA TGTGCCAGCAGTTACTATGCGGGGACGGAGCAGTACTTC.

The DNA for the CDR3 is TGTGCCAGCAGTGACACTAAGAAGGGACAGGGCTCCTACAATGAGCAGTTCTTC. Translation gives CASSDTKKGQGSYNEQFF. The V gene is TRBV6-4, the J gene TRBJ2-1; 9 positions agree with TRBD1. V trimming: 2 bases; J trimming: 0 bases; junction bases outside the gene matches: 8. CDR3 size: 18 residues. Germline assignment: CDR1 MRHNA and CDR2 SNTAGT.

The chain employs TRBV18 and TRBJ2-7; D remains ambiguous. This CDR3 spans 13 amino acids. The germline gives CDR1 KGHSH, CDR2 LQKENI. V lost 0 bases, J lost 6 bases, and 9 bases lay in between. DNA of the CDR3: TGTGCCAGCTCACCACCGCCGGGTGGCGAGCAGTACTTC. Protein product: CASSPPPGGEQYF.

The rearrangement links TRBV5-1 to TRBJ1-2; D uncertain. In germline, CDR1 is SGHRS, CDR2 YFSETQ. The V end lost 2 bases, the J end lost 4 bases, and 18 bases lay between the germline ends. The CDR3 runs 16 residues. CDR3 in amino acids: CASSLTGSKLVYGYTF. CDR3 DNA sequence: TGCGCCAGCAGCTTAACGGGAAGTAAGCTGGTCTATGGCTACACCTTC.